This T cell receptor beta chain was sequenced during a study of blood T cells in healthy people across ages. Next came a second PCR, run for about 7 to 12 cycles, which used a sample-barcoded 5' primer along with a J-beta primer mix. Each cDNA molecule was tagged by a template-switch adaptor that had 12 random nucleotides. TCRdb ran MiXCR on the 5' RACE reads and lists one entry per CDR3 protein. The sample gives some 800,000 distinct CDR3 sequences, approximately 25% of which show up once; under 4.5% is in the top ten. This clonotype came up once. The J segment lost 2 bases and the V segment lost 7 bases, leaving 5 bases of the junction unmatched. This CDR3 comprises 14 residues. The germline gives CDR1 SEHNR, CDR2 FQNEAQ (reference sequence). The same data also went into a second study, on T cells of mothers and their children. As that report states: The second PCR used the M1S primer, and this primer added sample barcodes and 2-4 random nucleotides.

The sample comprised blood. The chain carries TRBV7-9 and TRBJ2-3; 8 bases are a match to TRBD2. The sequence was collected from a boy aged 5 to 17 in good health. The CDR3: CASIERELTDTQYF. CDR3 coding DNA: TGTGCCAGCATCGAGCGGGAGCTCACAGATACGCAGTATTTT.